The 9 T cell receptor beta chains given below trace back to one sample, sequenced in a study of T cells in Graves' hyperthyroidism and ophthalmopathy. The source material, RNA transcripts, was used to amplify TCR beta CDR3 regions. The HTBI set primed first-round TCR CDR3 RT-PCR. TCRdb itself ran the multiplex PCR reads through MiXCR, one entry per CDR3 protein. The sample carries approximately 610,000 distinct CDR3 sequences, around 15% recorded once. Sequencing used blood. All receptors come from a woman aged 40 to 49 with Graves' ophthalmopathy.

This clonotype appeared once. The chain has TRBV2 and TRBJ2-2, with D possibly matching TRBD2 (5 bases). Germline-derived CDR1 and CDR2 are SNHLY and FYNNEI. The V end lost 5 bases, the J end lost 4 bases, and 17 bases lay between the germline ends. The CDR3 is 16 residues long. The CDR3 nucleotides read TGTGCCAGCAGTCTGGCTGGAGGCGGTCCCACCGGGGAGCTGTTTTTT. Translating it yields CASSLAGGGPTGELFF.

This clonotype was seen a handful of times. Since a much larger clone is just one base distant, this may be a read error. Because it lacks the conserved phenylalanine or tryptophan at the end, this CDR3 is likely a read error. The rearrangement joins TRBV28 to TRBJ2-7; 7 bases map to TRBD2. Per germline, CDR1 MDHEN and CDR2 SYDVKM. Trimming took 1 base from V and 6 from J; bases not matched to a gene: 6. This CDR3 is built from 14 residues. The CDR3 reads CASSLFAGAGEQYL. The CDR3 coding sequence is TGTGCCAGCAGTTTATTTGCGGGAGCGGGCGAGCAGTACCTC.

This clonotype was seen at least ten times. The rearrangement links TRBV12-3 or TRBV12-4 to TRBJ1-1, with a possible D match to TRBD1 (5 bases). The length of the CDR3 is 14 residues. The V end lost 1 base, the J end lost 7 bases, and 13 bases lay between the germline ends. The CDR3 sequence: CASSLGQILNEAFF. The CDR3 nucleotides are TGTGCCAGCAGTTTAGGACAGATATTAAATGAAGCTTTCTTT.

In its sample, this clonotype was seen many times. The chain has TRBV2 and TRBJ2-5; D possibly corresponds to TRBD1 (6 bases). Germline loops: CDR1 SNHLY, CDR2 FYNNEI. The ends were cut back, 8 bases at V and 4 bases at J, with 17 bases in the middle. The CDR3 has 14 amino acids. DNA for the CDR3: TGTGCCAGCCTCCTAAGGGGGATGGCAGAGACCCAGTACTTC. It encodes CASLLRGMAETQYF.

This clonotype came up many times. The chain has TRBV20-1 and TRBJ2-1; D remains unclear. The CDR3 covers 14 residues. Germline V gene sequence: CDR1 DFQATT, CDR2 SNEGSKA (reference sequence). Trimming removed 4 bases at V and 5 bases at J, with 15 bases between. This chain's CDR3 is CSAISGIQNNEQFF. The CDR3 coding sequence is TGCAGTGCTATATCCGGAATCCAAAACAATGAGCAGTTCTTC.

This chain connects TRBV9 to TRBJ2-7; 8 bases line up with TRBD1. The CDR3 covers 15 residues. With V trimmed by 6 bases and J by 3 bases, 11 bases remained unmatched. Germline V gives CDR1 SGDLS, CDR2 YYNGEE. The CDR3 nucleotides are TGTGCCAGCACCCCGGGACAGGACCTTAACTACGAGCAGTACTTC. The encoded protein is CASTPGQDLNYEQYF.

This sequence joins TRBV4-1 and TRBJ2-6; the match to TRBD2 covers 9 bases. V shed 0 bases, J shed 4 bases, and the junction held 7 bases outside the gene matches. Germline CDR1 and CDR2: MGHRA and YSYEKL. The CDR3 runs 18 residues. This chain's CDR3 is CASSQDWLAGSGANVLTF. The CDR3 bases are TGCGCCAGCAGCCAAGATTGGCTAGCGGGGTCGGGGGCCAACGTCCTGACTTTC.

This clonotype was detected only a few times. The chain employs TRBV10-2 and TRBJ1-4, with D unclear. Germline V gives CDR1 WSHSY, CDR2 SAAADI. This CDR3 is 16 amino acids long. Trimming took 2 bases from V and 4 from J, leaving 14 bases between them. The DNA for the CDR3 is TGCGCCAGCAGTGAGAGCGACGTTTCCGGTAATGAAAAACTGTTTTTT. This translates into CASSESDVSGNEKLFF.

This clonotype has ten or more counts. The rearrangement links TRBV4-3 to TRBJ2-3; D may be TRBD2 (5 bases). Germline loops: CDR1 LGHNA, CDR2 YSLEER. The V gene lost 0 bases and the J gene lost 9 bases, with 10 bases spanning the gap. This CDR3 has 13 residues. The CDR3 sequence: CASSQDRWRTQYF. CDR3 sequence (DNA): TGCGCCAGCAGCCAAGATCGGTGGAGGACGCAGTATTTT.